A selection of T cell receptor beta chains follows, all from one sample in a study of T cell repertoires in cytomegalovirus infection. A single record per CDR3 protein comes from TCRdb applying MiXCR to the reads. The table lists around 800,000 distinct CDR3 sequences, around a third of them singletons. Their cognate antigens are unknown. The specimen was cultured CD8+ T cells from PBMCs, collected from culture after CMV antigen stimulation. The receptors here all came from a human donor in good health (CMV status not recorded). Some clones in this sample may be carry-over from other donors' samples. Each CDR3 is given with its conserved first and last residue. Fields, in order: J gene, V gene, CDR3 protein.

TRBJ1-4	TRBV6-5	CASSYPSDSYATNEKLFF
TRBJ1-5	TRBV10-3	CTISETVNQPQHF
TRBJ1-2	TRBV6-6	CASNLQVNYGYTF
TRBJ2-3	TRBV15	CATSRDLLAGETVDTDTQYF
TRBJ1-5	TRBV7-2	CASSWSGGQPQHF
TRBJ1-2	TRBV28	CASNNPNRPSTIYGYTF
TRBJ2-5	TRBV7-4	CASSLLEPWETQYF
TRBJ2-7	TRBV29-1	CSVRDGIGEQYF
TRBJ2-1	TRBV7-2	CASRGWGGGVLYNEQFF
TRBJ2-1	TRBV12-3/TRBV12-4	CASTLGGRQNEQFF
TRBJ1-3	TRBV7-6	CASSSVTGSGNTIYF
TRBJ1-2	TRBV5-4	CASSPDLLGYTF
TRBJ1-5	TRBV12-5	CASGSGNQPQHF
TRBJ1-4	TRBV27	CASSRPGRDNEKLFF
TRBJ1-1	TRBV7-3	CASSLDRGGYTEAFF
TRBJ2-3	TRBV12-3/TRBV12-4	CASSLPNLDTQYF
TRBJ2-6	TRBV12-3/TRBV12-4	CASTIFSGVFSSGANVLTF
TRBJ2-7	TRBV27	CASSGRDRGDEQYF
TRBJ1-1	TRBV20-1	CSAETGGFVTEAFF
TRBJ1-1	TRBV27	CASSLFQGSDTEAFF
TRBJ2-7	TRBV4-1	CASSPLGGLNEQYF
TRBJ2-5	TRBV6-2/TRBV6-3	CASSYDVRVAGKETQYF
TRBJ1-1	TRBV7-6	CASSPRGGGRDTEAFF
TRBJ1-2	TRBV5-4	CASSFSGVPSSTHLYGYTF
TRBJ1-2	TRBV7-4	CASSTGGQGRVGAYGYTF
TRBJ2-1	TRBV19	CASSNKDSYNEQFF
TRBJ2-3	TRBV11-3	CASSNRDTDPDTQYF
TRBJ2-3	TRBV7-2	CASSLGVARADTQYF
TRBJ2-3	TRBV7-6	CASSRGLAPTDTQYF
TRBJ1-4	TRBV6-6	CASEIDRNEKLFF
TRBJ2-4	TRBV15	CATTTSQVNIQYF
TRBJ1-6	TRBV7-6	CASSLPGLGSPLHF
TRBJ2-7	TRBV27	CASSSPSGTYF
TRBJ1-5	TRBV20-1	CSARDRGGGYPQPQHF
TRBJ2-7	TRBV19	CASRQLAEEEGHYEQYF
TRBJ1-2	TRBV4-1	CASSQDTGYTF
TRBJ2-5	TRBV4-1	CASSQPQGVGETQYF
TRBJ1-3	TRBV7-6	CASSSTGPGNTIYF
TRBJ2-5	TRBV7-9	CASSPTGMVGETQYF
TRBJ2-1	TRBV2	CASTERGGGVNEQFF
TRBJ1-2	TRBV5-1	CASSPIQAQGDGYTF